What follows are 3 T cell receptor beta chains derived from one specimen sequenced in a study of cytomegalovirus exposure and HLA in healthy donors. PCR primers comprised 60 Vbeta and 13 Jbeta primers. Only in-frame clones appear in the TCRdb table, and some are missing; sequencing was by immunoSEQ multiplex PCR. Here the sample spans about 160,000 clones, 82% being singletons. The sample was PBMCs. The receptors were sampled from a male donor in good health and CMV-seropositive.

The chain has TRBV28 and TRBJ2-5; TRBD2 matches 11 bases. The CDR3 is 14 residues long. The germline gives CDR1 MDHEN, CDR2 SYDVKM. The junction had 2 bases not matched to a gene; V was cut back by 5 bases and J by 3 bases. Here the CDR3 reads CASSRLAGKETQYF. The CDR3 DNA follows: TGTGCCAGCAGTAGACTAGCGGGAAAAGAGACCCAGTACTTC.

The chain couples TRBV5-1 to TRBJ2-7, with a possible D match to TRBD2 (5 bases). Germline values: CDR1 SGHRS, CDR2 YFSETQ. V lost 5 bases and J lost 3, with 15 bases in between. This CDR3 has 14 residues. The chain's CDR3 is CASRALDEGYEQYF. CDR3 bases: TGCGCCAGCAGAGCGTTGGACGAGGGCTACGAGCAGTACTTC.

The chain employs TRBV27 and TRBJ1-5; no reliable D call. The CDR3 spans 12 residues. V lost 3 bases to trimming and J lost 3 bases, with 3 bases between them. Looked up from germline, CDR1 is MNHEY and CDR2 is SMNVEV (reference sequence). In DNA, the CDR3 is TGTGCCAGCAGTTTCTTCAATCAGCCCCAGCATTTT. Its translation: CASSFFNQPQHF.